This T cell receptor (beta chain) was sequenced during a study of T cell responses to AZD1222 COVID-19 vaccine. General study points: With two AZD1222 doses given, Spike-specific TCR breadth and depth both rose. The peak T cell response came first, and repertoires were sampled only after it. Unmutated variant regions are reportedly targeted by nearly half of spike-specific TCRs. The sample set comprised mostly white British donors with more females, and clonal diversity was possibly underestimated.

V was shortened by 2 bases and J by 0 bases, with 5 bases between the two germline ends. This CDR3 spans 14 amino acids. From germline, CDR1 is SGHVS and CDR2 FQNEAQ. Some clones are missing from TCRdb's copy, which holds only in-frame ones; the method was immunoSEQ multiplex PCR. The sample carries some 130,000 clones, roughly 90% recorded once. Worth noting for this clone: The target antigen is unknown.

The receptor was isolated from an adult in good health. The chain carries TRBV7-8 and TRBJ2-1; D remains ambiguous. The sequences come from peripheral blood, collected on day 0 of AZD1222 vaccination. The CDR3: CASSLRSSYNEQFF. The CDR3 region has the DNA TGTGCCAGCAGCTTACGGAGCTCCTACAATGAGCAGTTCTTC.